These T cell receptor beta chains were read from a single sample in a study of CD8+ T cells in alopecia areata. Sequencing was performed with immunoSEQ multiplex PCR; in TCRdb, only in-frame clones are kept and a portion is missing. The table records some 220,000 clones, more than 45% of them present only once. The sample in question was CD4+ T cells sorted from blood, obtained at week 4, from a patient treated with tofacitinib. The receptors originated from a human donor with alopecia areata. Each CDR3 is given with its conserved first and last residue. Each record gives: V gene, J gene, D gene, CDR3 protein. A D gene is named only where the DNA matches it firmly.

>TRBV30|TRBJ2-3|NA
CAWSSGILGTDTQYF
>TRBV4-3|TRBJ1-5|NA
CASSQDVQQPQHF
>TRBV30|TRBJ1-5|NA
CAWSVGGNQPQHF
>TRBV30|TRBJ2-5|NA
CAWSLQGESQETQYF
>TRBV5-1|TRBJ2-7|NA
CASSPGTRYPAEQYF
>TRBV30|TRBJ2-3|NA
CAWSALDTQYF
>TRBV20-1|TRBJ1-2|NA
CSATPLGGYTF
>TRBV10-3|TRBJ2-1|NA
CAIGDYNEQFF
>TRBV7-2|TRBJ1-1|NA
CASSLRAMNTEAFF
>TRBV30|TRBJ2-3|TRBD2
CAWIFGGGDTQYF
>TRBV4-3|TRBJ1-1|TRBD1
CASSLGQGTEAFF
>TRBV30|TRBJ1-6|NA
CAWSRQSNSPLHF
>TRBV6-1|TRBJ2-4|NA
CASSEEVGASEGTKNIQYF
>TRBV6-5|TRBJ2-1|NA
CASSPRSGFGFF
>TRBV7-2|TRBJ1-2|TRBD1
CASSPGTGMYGYTF
>TRBV5-1|TRBJ2-5|TRBD2
CASSPGLAKTEGTQYF
>TRBV25-1|TRBJ1-6|NA
CASRERGSGNSPLHF
>TRBV29-1|TRBJ1-2|NA
CSVGGQHGYTF
>TRBV5-1|TRBJ2-7|TRBD1
CASSARQGSFEQYF
>TRBV27|TRBJ2-5|NA
CASRKYGETQYF
>TRBV4-3|TRBJ1-5|NA
CASSRTTYSNQPQHF
>TRBV5-6|TRBJ2-5|NA
CASLAYGEETQYF
>TRBV5-1|TRBJ2-1|TRBD2
CASSLWLAESYNEQFF
>TRBV28|TRBJ2-7|TRBD2
CASRGLAIEQYF
>TRBV29-1|TRBJ2-3|NA
CSAREGLRDTQYF
>TRBV7-2|TRBJ2-1|TRBD1
CASSLVGTGNDNEQFF
>TRBV5-1|TRBJ2-7|TRBD1
CASSSIPGQDYEQYF
>TRBV29-1|TRBJ1-1|NA
CSVLLDVGRGAFF
>TRBV30|TRBJ2-1|NA
CAWSVYGRYNEQFF
>TRBV13|TRBJ1-6|NA
CASSLMTAGGVSPLHF
>TRBV9|TRBJ2-1|TRBD2
CASSLGLAGASYNEQFF
>TRBV29-1|TRBJ1-2|NA
CSVDQHGYTF
>TRBV28|TRBJ2-1|NA
CASSLQRTEQFF
>TRBV30|TRBJ1-1|NA
CAWSASLNTEAFF
>TRBV30|TRBJ2-1|NA
CAWSVPGRGGNEQFF